This entry features one T cell receptor (beta chain) sequence. The antigen is undetermined. The data originate from a study of T-cell memory formation after mild COVID-19. Overall study context: Among the donors, TCR clusters were largely specific to each donor. Whole-study results and caveats: Contracting clones from day 15 to 85 showed balanced CD4/CD8; later expanders favored CD4+. What remained unconfirmed was the SARS-CoV-2 specificity of second-wave clones peaking on day 37. Cross-reactive memory seemingly joined, as some responding clones were found in pre-infection memory.

TCRdb reanalysed the 5' RACE reads using MiXCR and keeps one entry per CDR3 protein. The sample includes under 550,000 distinct CDR3 sequences, about 20% of them seen just once. Sequenced: PBMCs or a T cell subset sorted from them (not recorded which). This sequence originates from an adult woman who had mild COVID-19 (a few samples of this study predate the infection). Cell type and time point are not known.

This chain's CDR3 is CASSFLLAGGSSTDTQYF. CDR3 in DNA: TGTGCCAGCAGTTTCTTGTTAGCGGGAGGTAGCAGCACAGATACGCAGTATTTT. This chain connects TRBV12-3 or TRBV12-4 to TRBJ2-3; 10 bases map to TRBD2. With 3 bases clipped from V and 0 bases from J, the junction kept 9 bases outside the gene matches. The CDR3 extends over 18 amino acids.